The T cell receptor beta chain under discussion was sequenced for a study of identical twins. Study observations and caveats: Conclusions were based on cross-sectional statistical analysis, without following the same donors. Insertion counts were lower in abundant cord blood beta clonotypes, a trend that memory repertoires did not show. Monozygotic twin pairs showed more out-of-frame TCR alpha sharing than models estimated.

All donors were healthy Caucasians. TCRdb re-analysed the 5' RACE reads in MiXCR, keeping a single row per CDR3 protein. The sample lists around 1.7 million distinct CDR3 sequences, under 35% occurring once. A few counts support this clonotype. Its antigen remains unknown. This TCR was recovered from a newborn girl in good health. Sequenced input: cord blood.

CDR3 bases: TGTGCCAGCGCGGGAGGCAATCAGCCCCAGCATTTT. This encodes CASAGGNQPQHF. The chain links TRBV6-6 to TRBJ1-5; D unclear. V dropped 8 bases and J dropped 2 bases, with 7 bases sitting between them. Germline V lookup: CDR1 MNHNY, CDR2 SVGAGI (reference sequence). CDR3 length: 12 amino acids.